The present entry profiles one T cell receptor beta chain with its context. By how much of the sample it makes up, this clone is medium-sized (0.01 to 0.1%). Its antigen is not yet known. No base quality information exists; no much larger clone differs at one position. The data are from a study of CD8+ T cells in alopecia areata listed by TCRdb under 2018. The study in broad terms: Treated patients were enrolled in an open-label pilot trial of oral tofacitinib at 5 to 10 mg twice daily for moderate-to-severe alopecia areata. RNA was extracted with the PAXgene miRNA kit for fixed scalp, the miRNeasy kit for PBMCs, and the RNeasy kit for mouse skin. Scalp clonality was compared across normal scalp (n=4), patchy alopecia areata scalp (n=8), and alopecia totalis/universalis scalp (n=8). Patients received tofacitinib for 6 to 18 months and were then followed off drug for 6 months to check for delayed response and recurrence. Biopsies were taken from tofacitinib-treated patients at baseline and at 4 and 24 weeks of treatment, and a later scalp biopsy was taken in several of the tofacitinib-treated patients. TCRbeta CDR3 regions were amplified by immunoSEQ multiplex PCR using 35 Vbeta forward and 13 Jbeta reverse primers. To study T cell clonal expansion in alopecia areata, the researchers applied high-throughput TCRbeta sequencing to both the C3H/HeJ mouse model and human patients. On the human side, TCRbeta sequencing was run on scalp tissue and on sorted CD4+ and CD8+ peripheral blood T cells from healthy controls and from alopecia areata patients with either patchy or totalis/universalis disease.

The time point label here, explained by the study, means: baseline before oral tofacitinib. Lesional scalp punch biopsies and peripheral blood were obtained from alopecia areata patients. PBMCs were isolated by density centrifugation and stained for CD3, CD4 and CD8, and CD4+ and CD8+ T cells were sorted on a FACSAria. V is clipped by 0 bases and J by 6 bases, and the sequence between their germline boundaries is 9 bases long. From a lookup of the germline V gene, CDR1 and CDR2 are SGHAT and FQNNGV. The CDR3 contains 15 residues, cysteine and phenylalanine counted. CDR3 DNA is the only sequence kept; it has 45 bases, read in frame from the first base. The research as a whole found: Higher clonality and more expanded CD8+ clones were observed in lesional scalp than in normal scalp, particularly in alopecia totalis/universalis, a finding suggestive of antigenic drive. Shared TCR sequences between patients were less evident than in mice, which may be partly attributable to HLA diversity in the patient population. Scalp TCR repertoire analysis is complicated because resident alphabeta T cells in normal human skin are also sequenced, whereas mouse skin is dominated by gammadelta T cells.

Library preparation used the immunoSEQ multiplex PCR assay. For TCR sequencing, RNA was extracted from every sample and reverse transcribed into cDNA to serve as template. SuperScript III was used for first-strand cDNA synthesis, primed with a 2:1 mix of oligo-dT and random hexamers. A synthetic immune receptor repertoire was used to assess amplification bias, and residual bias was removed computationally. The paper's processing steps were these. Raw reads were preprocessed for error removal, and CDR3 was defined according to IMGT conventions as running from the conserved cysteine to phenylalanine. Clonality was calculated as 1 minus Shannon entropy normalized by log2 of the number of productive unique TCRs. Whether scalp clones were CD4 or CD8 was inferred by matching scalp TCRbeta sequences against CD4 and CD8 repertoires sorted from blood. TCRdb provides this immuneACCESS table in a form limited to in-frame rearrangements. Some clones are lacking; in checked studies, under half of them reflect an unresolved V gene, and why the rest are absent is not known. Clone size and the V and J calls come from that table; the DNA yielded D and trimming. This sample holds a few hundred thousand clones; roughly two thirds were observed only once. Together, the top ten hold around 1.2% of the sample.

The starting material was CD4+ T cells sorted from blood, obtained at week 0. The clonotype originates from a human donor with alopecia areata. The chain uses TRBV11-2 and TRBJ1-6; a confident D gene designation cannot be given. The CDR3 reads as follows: CASSLEAEFNSPLHF. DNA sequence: TGTGCCAGCAGCTTAGAGGCGGAATTTAATTCACCCCTCCACTTT.